The subject of this entry is one T cell receptor beta chain. Its cognate antigen is unknown. TCRdb itself ran the 5' RACE reads through MiXCR, one entry per CDR3 protein. The sample shows roughly 520,000 distinct CDR3 sequences, about a fifth of them seen only once. CDR3 size: 15 residues. Trimming stripped 0 bases from V and 7 bases from J, with 18 bases between. Germline lookup yields CDR1 DFQATT and CDR2 SNEGSKA (reference sequence). The data are from a study of T cells after yellow fever vaccination. Study outcomes and limitations: Though weaker, the secondary response peaked faster, on day 5 versus 15. Boosting was followed by the reappearance of most primary-vaccination clones (approximately 97% CD4, roughly 90% CD8).

This receptor was obtained from a man aged 18 to 30 who received the YFV17D yellow fever vaccine. J is TRBJ1-2 and V is TRBV20-1; D call uncertain. The sequenced sample was PBMCs, obtained 21 days after the first yellow fever vaccination. The CDR3 spells CSARDRYSTPGGYTF. The DNA of the CDR3 is TGCAGTGCTAGAGATCGCTATAGTACCCCCGGTGGCTACACCTTC.